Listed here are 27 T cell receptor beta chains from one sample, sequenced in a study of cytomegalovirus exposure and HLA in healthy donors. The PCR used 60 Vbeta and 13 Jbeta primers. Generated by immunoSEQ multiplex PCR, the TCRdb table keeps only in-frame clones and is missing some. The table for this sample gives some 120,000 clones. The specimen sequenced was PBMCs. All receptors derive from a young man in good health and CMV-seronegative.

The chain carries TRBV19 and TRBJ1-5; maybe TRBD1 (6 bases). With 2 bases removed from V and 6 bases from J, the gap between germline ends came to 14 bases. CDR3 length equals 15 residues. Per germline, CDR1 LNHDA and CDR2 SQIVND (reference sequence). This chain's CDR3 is CASSIRGRGSQPQHF. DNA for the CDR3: TGTGCCAGTAGTATACGCGGCAGGGGAAGTCAGCCCCAGCATTTT.

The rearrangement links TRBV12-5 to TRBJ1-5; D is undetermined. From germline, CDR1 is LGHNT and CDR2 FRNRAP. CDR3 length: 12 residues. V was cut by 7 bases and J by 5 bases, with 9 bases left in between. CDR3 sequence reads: CASAPPDQPQHF. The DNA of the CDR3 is TGTGCTAGTGCCCCCCCAGATCAGCCCCAGCATTTT.

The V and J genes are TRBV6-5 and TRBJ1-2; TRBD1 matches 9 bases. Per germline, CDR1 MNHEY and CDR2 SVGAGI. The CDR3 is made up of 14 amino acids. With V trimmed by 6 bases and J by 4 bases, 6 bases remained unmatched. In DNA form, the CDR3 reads TGTGCCAGCAGGGGCGGGACAGGGTCCTATGGCTACACCTTC. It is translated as CASRGGTGSYGYTF.

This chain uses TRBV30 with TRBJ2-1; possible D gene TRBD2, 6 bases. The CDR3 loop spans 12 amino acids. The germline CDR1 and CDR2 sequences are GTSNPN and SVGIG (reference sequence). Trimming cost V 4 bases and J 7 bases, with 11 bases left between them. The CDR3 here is CAWTPGSNEQFF. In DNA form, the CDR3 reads TGTGCCTGGACCCCCGGGAGTAATGAGCAGTTCTTC. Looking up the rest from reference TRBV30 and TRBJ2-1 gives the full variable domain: SQTIHQWPATLVQPVGSPLSLECTVEGTSNPNLYWYRQAAGRGLQLLFYSVGIGQISSEVPQNLSASRPQDRQFILSSKKLLLSDSGFYLCAWTPGSNEQFFGPGTRLTVL.

In DNA form, the CDR3 reads TGTGCCAGCAGCCCTCTAGCGGGCGTCGATTTAATGCAGTACTTC. Translated, it gives CASSPLAGVDLMQYF. The chain joins TRBV7-7 to TRBJ2-7, with 8 bases that match TRBD2. CDR1 and CDR2 (germline): SSHAT, FNYEAQ (reference sequence). This CDR3 spans 15 amino acids. The trim removed 5 bases at V and 9 bases at J, leaving 15 bases unmatched.

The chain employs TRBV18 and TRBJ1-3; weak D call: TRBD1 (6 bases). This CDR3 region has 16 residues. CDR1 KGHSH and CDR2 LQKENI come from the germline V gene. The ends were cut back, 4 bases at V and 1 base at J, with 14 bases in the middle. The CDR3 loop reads CASSLKDSLSGNTIYF. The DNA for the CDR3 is TGTGCCAGCTCACTAAAGGACAGCCTTTCTGGAAACACCATATATTTT. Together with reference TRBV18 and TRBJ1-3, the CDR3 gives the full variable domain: NAGVMQNPRHLVRRRGQEARLRCSPMKGHSHVYWYRQLPEEGLKFMVYLQKENIIDESGMPKERFSAEFPKEGPSILRIQQVVRGDSAAYFCASSLKDSLSGNTIYFGEGSWLTVV.

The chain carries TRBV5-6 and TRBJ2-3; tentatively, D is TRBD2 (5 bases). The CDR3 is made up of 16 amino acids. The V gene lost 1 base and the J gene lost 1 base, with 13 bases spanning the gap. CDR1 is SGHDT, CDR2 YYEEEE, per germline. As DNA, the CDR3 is TGTGCCAGCAGCTTGTTCCCATCGAGGGGCACAGATACGCAGTATTTT. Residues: CASSLFPSRGTDTQYF.

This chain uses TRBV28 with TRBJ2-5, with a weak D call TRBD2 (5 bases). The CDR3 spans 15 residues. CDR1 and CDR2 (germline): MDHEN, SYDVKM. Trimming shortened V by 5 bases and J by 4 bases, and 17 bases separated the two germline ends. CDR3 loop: CASSLLLAYGETQYF. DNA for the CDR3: TGTGCCAGCAGTCTCCTTTTAGCGTATGGAGAGACCCAGTACTTC.

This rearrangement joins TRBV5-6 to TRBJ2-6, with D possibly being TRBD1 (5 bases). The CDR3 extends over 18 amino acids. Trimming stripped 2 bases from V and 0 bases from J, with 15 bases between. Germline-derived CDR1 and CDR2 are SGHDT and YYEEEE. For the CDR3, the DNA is TGTGCCAGCAGCTTTATTCAACAGGCGCTCTCTGGGGCCAACGTCCTGACTTTC. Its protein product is CASSFIQQALSGANVLTF.

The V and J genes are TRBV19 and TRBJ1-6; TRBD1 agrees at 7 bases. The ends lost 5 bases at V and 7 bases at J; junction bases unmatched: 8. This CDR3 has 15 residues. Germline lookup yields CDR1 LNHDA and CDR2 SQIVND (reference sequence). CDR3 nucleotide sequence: TGTGCCAGTAGTTGGAATCCGGGACAGAATTCACCCCTCCACTTT. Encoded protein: CASSWNPGQNSPLHF.

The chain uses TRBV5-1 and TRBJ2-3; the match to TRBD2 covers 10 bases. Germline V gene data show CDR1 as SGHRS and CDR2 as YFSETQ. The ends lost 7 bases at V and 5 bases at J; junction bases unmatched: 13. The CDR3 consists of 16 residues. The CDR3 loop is CASATELAGLRDTQYF. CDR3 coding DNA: TGCGCCAGCGCCACGGAACTAGCGGGGTTGAGAGATACGCAGTATTTT. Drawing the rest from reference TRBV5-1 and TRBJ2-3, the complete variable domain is KAGVTQTPRYLIKTRGQQVTLSCSPISGHRSVSWYQQTPGQGLQFLFEYFSETQRNKGNFPGRFSGRQFSNSRSEMNVSTLELGDSALYLCASATELAGLRDTQYFGPGTRLTVL.

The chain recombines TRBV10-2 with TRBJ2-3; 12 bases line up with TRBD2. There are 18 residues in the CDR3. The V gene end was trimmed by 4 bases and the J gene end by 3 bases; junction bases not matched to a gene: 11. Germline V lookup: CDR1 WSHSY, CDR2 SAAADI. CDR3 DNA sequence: TGCGCCAGCAGTGCCGTGCTAGCGGGAGGGCCCGGTACAGATACGCAGTATTTT. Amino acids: CASSAVLAGGPGTDTQYF.

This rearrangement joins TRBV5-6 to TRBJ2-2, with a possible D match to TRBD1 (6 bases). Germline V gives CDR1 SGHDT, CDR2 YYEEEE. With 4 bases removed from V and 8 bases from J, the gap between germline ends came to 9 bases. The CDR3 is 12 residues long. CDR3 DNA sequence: TGTGCCAGCAGCCCCGGGACAGGGGAGCTGTTTTTT. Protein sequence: CASSPGTGELFF.

The CDR3 protein is CASSPDWISYEQYF. For the CDR3, the DNA is TGTGCCAGCAGTCCGGACTGGATCTCCTACGAGCAGTACTTC. The chain is built from TRBV6-1 and TRBJ2-7; D may be TRBD2 (5 bases). The ends were cut back, 5 bases at V and 0 bases at J, with 11 bases in the middle. Germline loops: CDR1 MNHNS, CDR2 SASEGT. The CDR3 loop spans 14 amino acids.

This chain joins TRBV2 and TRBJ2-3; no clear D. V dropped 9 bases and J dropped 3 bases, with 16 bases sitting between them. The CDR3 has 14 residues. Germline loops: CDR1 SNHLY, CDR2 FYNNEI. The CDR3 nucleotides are TGTGCCAGGAGGCGCTCCTACGGGACAGATACGCAGTATTTT. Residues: CARRRSYGTDTQYF.

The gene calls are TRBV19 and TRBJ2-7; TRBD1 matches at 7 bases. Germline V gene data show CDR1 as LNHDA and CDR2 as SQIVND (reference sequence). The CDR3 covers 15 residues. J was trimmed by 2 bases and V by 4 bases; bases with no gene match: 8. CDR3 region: CASSNLDRDPYEQYF. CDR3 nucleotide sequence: TGTGCCAGTAGTAACCTAGACAGGGATCCCTACGAGCAGTACTTC.

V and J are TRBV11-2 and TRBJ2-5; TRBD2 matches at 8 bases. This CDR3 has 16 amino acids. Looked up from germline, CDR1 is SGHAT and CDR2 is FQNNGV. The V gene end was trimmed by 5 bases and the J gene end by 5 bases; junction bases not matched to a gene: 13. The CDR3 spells CASSRGGRGKGETQYF. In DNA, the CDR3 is TGTGCCAGCAGCCGGGGGGGTAGGGGGAAGGGGGAGACCCAGTACTTC.

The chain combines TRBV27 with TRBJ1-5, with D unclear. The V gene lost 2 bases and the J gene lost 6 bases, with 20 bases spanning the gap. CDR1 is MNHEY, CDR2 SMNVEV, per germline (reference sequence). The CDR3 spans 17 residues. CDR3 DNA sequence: TGTGCCAGCAGTTTAGTGCCTTGGCCAGACACCATTCAGCCCCAGCATTTT. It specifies CASSLVPWPDTIQPQHF.

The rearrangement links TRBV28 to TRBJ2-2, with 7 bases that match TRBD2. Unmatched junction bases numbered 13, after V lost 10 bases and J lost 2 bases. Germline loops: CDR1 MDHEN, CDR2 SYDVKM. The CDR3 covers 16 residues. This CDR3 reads CATISTREENTGELFF. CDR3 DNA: TGTGCCACCATCAGCACCCGGGAGGAAAACACCGGGGAGCTGTTTTTT.

The CDR3 DNA sequence: TGTGCCAGCAGTGAACAGGGGGGGATGAACACTGAAGCTTTCTTT. Translation gives CASSEQGGMNTEAFF. V is TRBV28 and J is TRBJ1-1, with TRBD1 matching 8 bases. The CDR3 loop spans 15 amino acids. Per the germline V gene, CDR1 is MDHEN and CDR2 is SYDVKM. The junction had 5 bases not matched to a gene; V was cut back by 5 bases and J by 0 bases.

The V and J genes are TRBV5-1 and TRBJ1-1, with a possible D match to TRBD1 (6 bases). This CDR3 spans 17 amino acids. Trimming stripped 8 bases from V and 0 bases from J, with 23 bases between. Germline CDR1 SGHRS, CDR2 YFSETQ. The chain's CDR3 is CASSPQTQGYMNTEAFF. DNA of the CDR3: TGCGCCAGTTCGCCCCAGACACAGGGCTACATGAACACTGAAGCTTTCTTT.

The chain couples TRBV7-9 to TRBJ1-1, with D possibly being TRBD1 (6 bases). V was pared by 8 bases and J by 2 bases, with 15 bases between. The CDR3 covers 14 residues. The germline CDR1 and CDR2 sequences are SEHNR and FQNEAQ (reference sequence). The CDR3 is CASRRPGDNTEAFF. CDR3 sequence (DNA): TGTGCCAGCCGACGGCCAGGGGACAACACTGAAGCTTTCTTT.

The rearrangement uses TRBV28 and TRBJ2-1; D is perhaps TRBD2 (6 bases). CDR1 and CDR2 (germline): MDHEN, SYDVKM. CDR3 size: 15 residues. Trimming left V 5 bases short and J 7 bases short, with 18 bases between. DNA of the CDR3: TGTGCCAGCAGTCCGAGGAAGTCTAGCGTAAATGAGCAGTTCTTC. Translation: CASSPRKSSVNEQFF. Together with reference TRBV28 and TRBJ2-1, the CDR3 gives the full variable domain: DVKVTQSSRYLVKRTGEKVFLECVQDMDHENMFWYRQDPGLGLRLIYFSYDVKMKEKGDIPEGYSVSREKKERFSLILESASTNQTSMYLCASSPRKSSVNEQFFGPGTRLTVL.

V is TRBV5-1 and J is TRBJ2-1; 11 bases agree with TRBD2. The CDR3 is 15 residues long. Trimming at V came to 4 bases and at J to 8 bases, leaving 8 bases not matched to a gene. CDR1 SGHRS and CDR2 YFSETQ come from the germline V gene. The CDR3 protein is CASSRPGLAVHEQFF. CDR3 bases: TGCGCCAGCAGCCGACCGGGACTAGCGGTCCATGAGCAGTTCTTC.

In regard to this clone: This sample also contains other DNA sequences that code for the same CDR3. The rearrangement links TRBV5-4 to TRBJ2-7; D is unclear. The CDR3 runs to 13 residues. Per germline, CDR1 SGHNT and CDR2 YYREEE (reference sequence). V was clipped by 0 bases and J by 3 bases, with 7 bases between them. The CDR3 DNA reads TGTGCCAGCAGCTTGGCGGCAGGCTACGAGCAGTACTTC. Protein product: CASSLAAGYEQYF.

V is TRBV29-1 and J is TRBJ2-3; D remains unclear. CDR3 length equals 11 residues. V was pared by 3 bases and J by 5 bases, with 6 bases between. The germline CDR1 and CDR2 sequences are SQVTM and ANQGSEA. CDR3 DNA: TGCAGCGTTGATAGTAGAGATACGCAGTATTTT. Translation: CSVDSRDTQYF.

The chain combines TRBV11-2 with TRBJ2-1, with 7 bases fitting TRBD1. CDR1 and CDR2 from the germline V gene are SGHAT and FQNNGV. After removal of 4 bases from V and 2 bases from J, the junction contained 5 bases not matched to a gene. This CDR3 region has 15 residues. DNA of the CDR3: TGTGCCAGCAGCTCTTACCAGGGGGCCTACAATGAGCAGTTCTTC. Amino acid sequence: CASSSYQGAYNEQFF.